This TCR beta chain was captured by sequencing in a study of T cells expressing NK-cell markers. General study results and limits: For about six donors, the dominant NKG2C+ clonotypes made up roughly 1.0-8% of their CD8+ T cells.

TCRdb reanalyzed the 5' RACE reads, giving one entry per CDR3 protein sequence and no DNA. In total, the table holds approximately 440,000 distinct CDR3 sequences. The CDR3 runs 15 residues. As to this clonotype: Its specificity is not known.

The rearrangement links TRBV12-3 or TRBV12-4 to TRBJ2-1; TCRdb indicates TRBD1, and absent DNA this call remains unverified. The receptor was derived from a woman in her fifties or sixties in good health. Material: blood T cells: a sorted CD56 or NKG2C T cell subset, CD4+ or CD8+ T cells, or bulk PBMC T cells (not recorded which). Here the CDR3 reads CASSLAGGDGAEQFF.